A selection of T cell receptor beta chains follows, all from one sample in a study of T cells in tuberculosis. TCRdb's copy holds only in-frame clones and misses some; the assay was immunoSEQ multiplex PCR. The sample carries approximately 59,000 clones, roughly 86% recorded once. Sequencing used CD1b-GMM tetramer-negative cells sorted from PBMCs. All receptors come from an adult woman with latent tuberculosis. Both conserved end residues are part of each CDR3. D genes are given only for firm matches. Some rows mark clone size as missing; the rest say once, few, many or name a class of expanded clone.

v_call	j_call	clone_size	d_call	cdr3_aa	cdr3_nt
TRBV28	TRBJ2-2	.	.	CASSPPTGGTGELFF	TGTGCCAGCAGTCCACCGACAGGTGGGACCGGGGAGCTGTTTTTT
TRBV12-5	TRBJ2-1	.	.	CASGLTGILLRGDNEQFF	TGTGCTAGTGGTTTGACCGGCATTCTCCTCAGGGGGGACAATGAGCAGTTCTTC
TRBV15	TRBJ2-3	.	TRBD1	CATSRGTGRTDTQYF	TGTGCCACCAGCAGGGGGACAGGGAGGACAGATACGCAGTATTTT
TRBV30	TRBJ1-3	.	TRBD1	CAWRPRDRTNYYSGNTIYF	TGTGCCTGGAGGCCACGGGACAGAACGAACTACTACTCTGGAAACACCATATATTTT
TRBV11-2	TRBJ2-2	.	.	CASSPVRGPNTGELFF	TGTGCCAGCAGCCCGGTTAGGGGTCCGAACACCGGGGAGCTGTTTTTT
TRBV9	TRBJ2-5	.	TRBD1	CASSVEGRDRGLYGTQYF	TGTGCCAGCAGCGTAGAGGGACGGGACAGGGGACTTTATGGGACCCAGTACTTC
TRBV6-1	TRBJ2-7	.	TRBD2	CASSEQREASYEQYF	TGTGCCAGCAGTGAACAGCGGGAGGCGTCCTACGAGCAGTACTTC
TRBV5-1	TRBJ2-7	.	TRBD2	CASSSSGTEREGGLHEQYF	TGCGCCAGCAGCTCCTCCGGGACGGAGCGGGAGGGCGGACTACACGAGCAGTACTTC
TRBV25-1	TRBJ1-2	.	.	CASSEYGEYGYTF	TGTGCCAGCAGTGAATACGGAGAGTATGGCTACACCTTC
TRBV7-2	TRBJ2-1	.	.	CASSLAGGASYNEQFF	TGTGCCAGCAGCTTAGCGGGGGGGGCCTCCTACAATGAGCAGTTCTTC
TRBV7-9	TRBJ1-1	once	TRBD1	CASRTRGQDAEAFF	TGTGCCAGCCGGACCAGGGGGCAGGACGCTGAAGCTTTCTTT
TRBV30	TRBJ1-2	.	.	CAWSVSGAIYGYTF	TGTGCCTGGAGTGTAAGCGGGGCAATCTATGGCTACACCTTC
TRBV7-9	TRBJ2-3	.	TRBD1	CASRGTGRILTDTQYF	TGTGCCAGCAGGGGGACAGGGCGGATTCTCACAGATACGCAGTATTTT
TRBV11-3	TRBJ2-1	.	TRBD2	CASSRTSGSMEFF	TGTGCCAGCAGTCGCACTAGCGGGAGTATGGAGTTCTTC
TRBV4-2	TRBJ1-4	.	.	CASSPGWINEKLFF	TGTGCCAGCAGCCCAGGATGGATCAATGAAAAACTGTTTTTT